Below, 24 T cell receptor beta chains from the same sample are listed, as sequenced in a study of T cells expressing NK-cell markers. TCRdb re-called the 5' RACE reads and gives one entry per CDR3 protein, without DNA. Reported are roughly 390,000 distinct CDR3 sequences; the ten largest clones contain around 4.9%. The sample was blood T cells: a sorted CD56 or NKG2C T cell subset, CD4+ or CD8+ T cells, or bulk PBMC T cells (not recorded which). Receptors were obtained from a man aged 18 to 69 in good health.

This chain connects TRBV14 to TRBJ2-5. The CDR3 is 14 residues long. Germline CDR1 SGHDN, CDR2 FVKESK. The CDR3: CASSQLDGHETQYF.

The chain links TRBV20-1 to TRBJ2-7; with no DNA, the TCRdb D assignment of TRBD1 cannot be verified. Looked up from germline, CDR1 is DFQATT and CDR2 is SNEGSKA (reference sequence). This CDR3 contains 14 residues. The CDR3: CSATSGGAAGEQYF.

The chain is built from TRBV6-1 and TRBJ2-1; the TCRdb call, TRBD1, lacks DNA for checking. This CDR3 has 15 residues. In germline, CDR1 is MNHNS, CDR2 SASEGT. This chain's CDR3 is CASIRTGSSYNEQFF.

The J gene is TRBJ2-1, the V gene TRBV6-5; TCRdb lists TRBD2, though no DNA is available to test this call. The CDR3 is 17 amino acids. In germline, CDR1 is MNHEY, CDR2 SVGAGI. The CDR3 is CASSSASGGASYNEQFF.

The chain carries TRBV5-1 and TRBJ2-3. Germline V gives CDR1 SGHRS, CDR2 YFSETQ. This CDR3 spans 15 amino acids. The CDR3 is CASSLAASKVDTQYF. The variable domain in full, with the rest retrieved from reference TRBV5-1 and TRBJ2-3, is KAGVTQTPRYLIKTRGQQVTLSCSPISGHRSVSWYQQTPGQGLQFLFEYFSETQRNKGNFPGRFSGRQFSNSRSEMNVSTLELGDSALYLCASSLAASKVDTQYFGPGTRLTVL.

This chain uses TRBV12-3 or TRBV12-4 with TRBJ2-5; TCRdb gives TRBD1 as the D gene, but with no DNA this cannot be confirmed. The CDR3 consists of 15 residues. The chain's CDR3 is CASSPGTVSVWTQYF.

The chain recombines TRBV7-9 with TRBJ1-1. Germline-derived CDR1 and CDR2 are SEHNR and FQNEAQ (reference sequence). The CDR3 is 16 residues long. CDR3 in amino acids: CASSSSRPGGDTEAFF.

The rearrangement joins TRBV7-8 to TRBJ2-5; TCRdb gives TRBD2 as the D gene, but with no DNA this cannot be confirmed. CDR1 and CDR2 from the germline V gene are SGHVS and FQNEAQ. This CDR3 is 16 amino acids long. CDR3 amino acids: CASSLGALAGQETQYF. The variable domain in full, with the rest retrieved from reference TRBV7-8 and TRBJ2-5, is GAGVSQSPRYKVAKRGQDVALRCDPISGHVSLFWYQQALGQGPEFLTYFQNEAQLDKSGLPSDRFFAERPEGSVSTLKIQRTQQEDSAVYLCASSLGALAGQETQYFGPGTRLLVL.

The chain carries TRBV3-1 and TRBJ1-4. The CDR3 loop spans 13 amino acids. The germline gives CDR1 LGHDT, CDR2 YNNKEL (reference sequence). CDR3 sequence reads: CASSQEMRSKLFF. Together with reference TRBV3-1 and TRBJ1-4, the CDR3 gives the full variable domain: DTAVSQTPKYLVTQMGNDKSIKCEQNLGHDTMYWYKQDSKKFLKIMFSYNNKELIINETVPNRFSPKSPDKAHLNLHINSLELGDSAVYFCASSQEMRSKLFFGSGTQLSVL.

The chain recombines TRBV28 with TRBJ2-3. The CDR3 runs to 12 residues. Germline values: CDR1 MDHEN, CDR2 SYDVKM. The CDR3 here is CATSWARDTQYF.

The chain recombines TRBV18 with TRBJ1-5; TCRdb outputs TRBD1, but without DNA this stays unchecked. Looked up from germline, CDR1 is KGHSH and CDR2 is LQKENI. This CDR3 is built from 13 residues. Here the CDR3 reads CASSPGGNQPQHF.

The chain carries TRBV3-1 and TRBJ1-2; TCRdb lists TRBD1, though no DNA is available to test this call. Germline values: CDR1 LGHDT, CDR2 YNNKEL (reference sequence). The CDR3 is made up of 15 amino acids. The chain's CDR3 is CASSQPGTGPYGYTF.

The chain combines TRBV3-1 with TRBJ2-7; the TRBD1 assignment by TCRdb is unverifiable without DNA. Germline V gives CDR1 LGHDT, CDR2 YNNKEL (reference sequence). The CDR3 length is 16 residues. The chain's CDR3 is CASSQHRTGGRGEQYF.

V is TRBV6-6 and J is TRBJ2-2. The CDR3 has 12 residues. CDR1 and CDR2 from the germline V gene are MNHNY and SVGAGI (reference sequence). The CDR3 loop is CASKVENRELFF.

This chain links TRBV6-1 with TRBJ2-3; there is no DNA to check the TCRdb D call of TRBD1. CDR1 and CDR2 from the germline V gene are MNHNS and SASEGT. There are 16 residues in the CDR3. The CDR3 is CASRDRGGTSTDTQYF.

The V and J genes are TRBV18 and TRBJ1-4; lacking DNA, the TRBD1 call made by TCRdb goes unchecked. This CDR3 comprises 14 residues. The germline gives CDR1 KGHSH, CDR2 LQKENI. CDR3: CASSPRDSNEKLFF.

The genes are TRBV3-1 and TRBJ2-3. This CDR3 comprises 15 residues. Germline values: CDR1 LGHDT, CDR2 YNNKEL (reference sequence). The CDR3 protein is CASSPWGPDTDTQYF.

The J gene is TRBJ1-5, the V gene TRBV12-3 or TRBV12-4. The CDR3 contains 14 residues. The CDR3 spells CASRPRGGNQPQHF.

The CDR3 loop reads CASSSFGVASSGNTIYF. This rearrangement joins TRBV2 to TRBJ1-3. Germline loops: CDR1 SNHLY, CDR2 FYNNEI. CDR3 length: 17 residues.

The rearrangement uses TRBV20-1 and TRBJ1-2. The length of the CDR3 is 14 residues. Germline V gives CDR1 DFQATT, CDR2 SNEGSKA (reference sequence). CDR3 residues: CSARDTTGPLGYTF.

This chain joins TRBV7-9 and TRBJ1-1. The CDR3 consists of 13 residues. Germline CDR1 reads SEHNR; CDR2 reads FQNEAQ (reference sequence). CDR3 protein: CASSVHMNTEAFF.

V and J are TRBV20-1 and TRBJ2-3; the TRBD2 assignment by TCRdb is unverifiable without DNA. This CDR3 comprises 16 residues. Germline loops: CDR1 DFQATT, CDR2 SNEGSKA (reference sequence). The CDR3 region is CSARLGGGVSTDTQYF.

The chain links TRBV3-1 to TRBJ1-2; the TRBD1 assignment by TCRdb is unverifiable without DNA. The CDR3 loop spans 16 amino acids. Germline loops: CDR1 LGHDT, CDR2 YNNKEL (reference sequence). The CDR3 spells CASSRRGGQGAKGYTF.

This chain links TRBV19 with TRBJ1-1. CDR3 length: 13 residues. Germline V gene data show CDR1 as LNHDA and CDR2 as SQIVND (reference sequence). This CDR3 is CASSGWQNTEAFF.